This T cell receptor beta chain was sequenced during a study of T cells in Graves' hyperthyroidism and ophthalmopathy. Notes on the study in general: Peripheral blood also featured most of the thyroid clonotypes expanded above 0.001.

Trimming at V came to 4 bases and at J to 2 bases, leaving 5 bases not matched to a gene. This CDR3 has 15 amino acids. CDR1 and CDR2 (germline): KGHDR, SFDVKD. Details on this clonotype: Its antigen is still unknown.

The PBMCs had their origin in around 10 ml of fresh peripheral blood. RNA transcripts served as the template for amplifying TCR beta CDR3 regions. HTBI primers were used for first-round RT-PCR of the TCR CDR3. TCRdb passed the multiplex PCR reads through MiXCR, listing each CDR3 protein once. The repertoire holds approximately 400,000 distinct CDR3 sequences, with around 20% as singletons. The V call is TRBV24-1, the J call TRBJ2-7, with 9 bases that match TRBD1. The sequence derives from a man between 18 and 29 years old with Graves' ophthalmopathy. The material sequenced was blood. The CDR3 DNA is TGTGCCACCAGTGACGGACAGGGGCCAACCTACGAGCAGTACTTC. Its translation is CATSDGQGPTYEQYF.